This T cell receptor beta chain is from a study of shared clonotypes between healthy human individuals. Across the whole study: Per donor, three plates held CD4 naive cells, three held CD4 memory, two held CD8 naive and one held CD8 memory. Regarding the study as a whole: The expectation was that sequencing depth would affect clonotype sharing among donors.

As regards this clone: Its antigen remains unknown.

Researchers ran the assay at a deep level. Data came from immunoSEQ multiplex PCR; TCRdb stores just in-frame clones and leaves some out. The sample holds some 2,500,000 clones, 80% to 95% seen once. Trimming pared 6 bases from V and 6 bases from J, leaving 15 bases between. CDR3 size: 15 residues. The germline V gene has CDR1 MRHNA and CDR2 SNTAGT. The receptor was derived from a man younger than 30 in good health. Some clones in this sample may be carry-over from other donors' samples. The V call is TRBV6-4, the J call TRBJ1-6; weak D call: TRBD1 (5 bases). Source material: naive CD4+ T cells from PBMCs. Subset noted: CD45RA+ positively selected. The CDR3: CASRFRDGPNSPLHF. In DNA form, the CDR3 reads TGTGCCAGCAGATTTCGGGACGGACCTAATTCACCCCTCCACTTT.